This TCR beta chain appears in the sequencing data of a study of OX40 agonist ivuxolimab in advanced cancers. Autoimmune disease history or systemic immunosuppression excluded patients. Assay used: immunoSEQ multiplex PCR; TCRdb lists only in-frame clones, some missing. The profile covers about 69,000 clones, with approximately 90% appearing a single time and 3% to 4% taken by the ten largest. The material sequenced was CD4+ or CD8+ T cells sorted from blood, taken in a trial of the OX40 agonist ivuxolimab. This receptor was identified in an adult with an advanced solid tumor such as melanoma, head and neck, liver or kidney cancer.

The CDR3 DNA reads TGCGCCAGCAGCCATAACAGGGTTCAGGGCGAGCAGTACTTC. Amino acid sequence: CASSHNRVQGEQYF. The J gene is TRBJ2-7, the V gene TRBV4-1; D perhaps matches TRBD1 (6 bases). The CDR3 length is 14 residues. V gave up 3 bases and J gave up 6 bases, with 15 bases separating them. The germline gives CDR1 MGHRA, CDR2 YSYEKL.